Listed below are T cell receptor beta chains from one sample, sequenced in a study of PD-L1 blockade in urothelial cancer. Profiled with immunoSEQ multiplex PCR; TCRdb holds only in-frame clones, not every one. The table includes some 80,000 clones, 70% to 90% detected once. Sequenced material: PBMCs, taken around atezolizumab (anti-PD-L1) treatment. The origin of the receptors is a man in his forties or fifties with urothelial cancer. The conserved cysteine and the conserved F or W are not part of the CDR3 here. The size entry is marked missing in some rows and otherwise reads once, few, many or a size class.

TRBV10-2	NA	TRBJ1-5	ASSDSYQPQH
TRBV2	NA	TRBJ1-2	ASSFEYGYT
TRBV6-6	NA	TRBJ2-7	ASSYPGRGVREQY
TRBV5-4	NA	TRBJ1-1	ASSYDRGGTEAF
TRBV4-3	NA	TRBJ1-4	ASSQDRSGGGNEKLF
TRBV6-5	few	TRBJ2-3	ASSPGLAGADTQY
TRBV4-1	NA	TRBJ2-7	ASSRGGQDYEQY
TRBV5-6	few	TRBJ2-7	ASRRGQGFHEQY
TRBV18	NA	TRBJ2-1	ASSPPGMRGYNEQF
TRBV30	NA	TRBJ2-1	AWSIRSGGSYNEQF
TRBV7-6	NA	TRBJ2-3	ASSLSHTDTQY
TRBV4-1	NA	TRBJ2-1	ASSQTPHGAGGNNEQF
TRBV29-1	NA	TRBJ2-7	SSGTSGSYEQY
TRBV2	once	TRBJ1-1	ASSTGTENTEAF
TRBV5-1	NA	TRBJ2-7	ASSLVASGEQY
TRBV7-9	few	TRBJ2-1	ASSGRASYNEQF
TRBV2	few	TRBJ2-1	ASVRGGVGYNEQF
TRBV7-3	NA	TRBJ2-2	ASSPGTSSTGELF
TRBV27	NA	TRBJ1-5	ASSPGTGRDQPQH
TRBV15	few	TRBJ2-3	ATSRVLTGSDTQY
TRBV5-6	NA	TRBJ2-1	ASSLPGRAYNEQF
TRBV27	NA	TRBJ2-1	ASKIDWIYNEQF
TRBV7-3	NA	TRBJ2-2	ASSLERAGELF
TRBV27	NA	TRBJ1-2	ASSLSGENGYT
TRBV7-2	NA	TRBJ2-7	ASTGTGRSEQY
TRBV7-9	NA	TRBJ1-3	ASSVYGQGPSGNTIY
TRBV4-2	NA	TRBJ2-3	ASSPRTSGISTDTQY
TRBV2	NA	TRBJ1-5	ASSESSGYGDQPQH
TRBV6-5	NA	TRBJ2-7	ASSYSTGGVGEQY
TRBV30	few	TRBJ1-1	AWRRGQLGTEAF
TRBV5-1	NA	TRBJ2-7	ASSSTEFYEQY
TRBV4-1	NA	TRBJ2-1	ASSQKGTGGSYNEQF